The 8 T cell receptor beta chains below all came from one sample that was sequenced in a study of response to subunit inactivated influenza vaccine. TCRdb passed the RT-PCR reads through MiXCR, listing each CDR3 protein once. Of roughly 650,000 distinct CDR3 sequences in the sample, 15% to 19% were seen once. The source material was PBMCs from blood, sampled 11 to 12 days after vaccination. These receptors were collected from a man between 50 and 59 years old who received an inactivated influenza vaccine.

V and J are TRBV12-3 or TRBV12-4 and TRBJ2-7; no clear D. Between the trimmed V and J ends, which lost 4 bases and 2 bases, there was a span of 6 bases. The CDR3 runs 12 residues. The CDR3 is CASSSAPYEQYF. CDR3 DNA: TGTGCCAGCAGTTCGGCCCCCTACGAGCAGTACTTC.

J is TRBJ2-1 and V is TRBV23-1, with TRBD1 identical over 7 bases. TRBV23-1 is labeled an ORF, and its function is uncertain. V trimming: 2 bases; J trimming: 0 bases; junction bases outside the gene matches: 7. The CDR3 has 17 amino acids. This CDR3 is CASSQTPTGISYNEQFF. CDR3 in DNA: TGCGCCAGCAGTCAAACCCCGACAGGGATCTCCTACAATGAGCAGTTCTTC.

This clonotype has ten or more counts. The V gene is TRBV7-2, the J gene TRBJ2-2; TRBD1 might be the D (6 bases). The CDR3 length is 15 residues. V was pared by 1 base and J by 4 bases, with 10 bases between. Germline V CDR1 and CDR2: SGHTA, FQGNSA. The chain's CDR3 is CASSLGRQVTGELFF. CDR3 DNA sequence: TGTGCCAGCAGCTTAGGACGACAGGTCACCGGGGAGCTGTTTTTT. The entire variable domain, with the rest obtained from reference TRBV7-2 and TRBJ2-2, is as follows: GAGVSQSPSNKVTEKGKDVELRCDPISGHTALYWYRQSLGQGLEFLIYFQGNSAPDKSGLPSDRFSAERTGGSVSTLTIQRTQQEDSAVYLCASSLGRQVTGELFFGEGSRLTVL.

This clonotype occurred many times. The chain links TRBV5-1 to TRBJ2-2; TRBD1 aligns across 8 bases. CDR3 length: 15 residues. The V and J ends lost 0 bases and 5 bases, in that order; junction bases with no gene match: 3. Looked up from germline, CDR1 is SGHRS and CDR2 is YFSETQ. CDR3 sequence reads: CASSLGDRFTGELFF. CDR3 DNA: TGCGCCAGCAGCTTGGGGGACAGGTTTACCGGGGAGCTGTTTTTT.

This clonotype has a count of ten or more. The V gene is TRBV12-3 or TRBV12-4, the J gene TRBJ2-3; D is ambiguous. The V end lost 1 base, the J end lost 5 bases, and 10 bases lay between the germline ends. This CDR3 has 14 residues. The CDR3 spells CASSLDGPGDTQYF. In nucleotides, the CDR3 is TGTGCCAGCAGTTTAGACGGCCCGGGAGATACGCAGTATTTT.

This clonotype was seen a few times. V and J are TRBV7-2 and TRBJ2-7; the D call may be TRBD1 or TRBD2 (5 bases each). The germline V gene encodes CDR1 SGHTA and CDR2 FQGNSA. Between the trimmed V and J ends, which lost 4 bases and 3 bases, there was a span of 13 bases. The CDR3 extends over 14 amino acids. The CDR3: CASSSSGPGYEQYF. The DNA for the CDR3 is TGTGCCAGCAGCTCTTCGGGACCCGGCTACGAGCAGTACTTC.

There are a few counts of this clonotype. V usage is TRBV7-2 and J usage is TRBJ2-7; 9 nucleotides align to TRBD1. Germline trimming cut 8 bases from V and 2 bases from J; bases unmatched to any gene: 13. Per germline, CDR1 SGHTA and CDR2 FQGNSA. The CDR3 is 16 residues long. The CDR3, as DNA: TGTGCCAGCGCTACAAGTCCCGGACAGGGGCCCTACGAGCAGTACTTC. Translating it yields CASATSPGQGPYEQYF.

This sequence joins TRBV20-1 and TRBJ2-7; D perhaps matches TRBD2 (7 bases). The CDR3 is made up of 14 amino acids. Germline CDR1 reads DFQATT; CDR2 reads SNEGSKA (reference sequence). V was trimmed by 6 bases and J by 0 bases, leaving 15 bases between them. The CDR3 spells CSAPRGASSYEQYF. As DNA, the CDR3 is TGCAGTGCCCCCCGGGGGGCCTCCTCCTACGAGCAGTACTTC.